These 18 T cell receptor beta chains share one sample of origin, sequenced in a study of T cells in women clearing cervical HPV infection. The protocol was immunoSEQ multiplex PCR, while the TCRdb copy is restricted to in-frame clones and leaves out a portion. This sample's table has some 40,000 clones. The sequenced sample consisted of blood buffy coat. Receptor source: a woman aged 18 to 69 with a cervical HPV16 infection that either progressed to CIN3+ or cleared (not recorded which).

With respect to this clone: The CDR3 is cut off 3 residues early in the read; its end comes from the germline J gene. V is TRBV5-4 and J is TRBJ2-3, with 7 bases identical to TRBD1. Germline values: CDR1 SGHNT, CDR2 YYREEE (reference sequence). This CDR3 contains 15 residues. Trimming cost V 0 bases and J 3 bases; bases outside gene matches: 4. This CDR3 is CASSLVQGRTDTQYF. The CDR3 DNA, read in part, is TGTGCCAGCAGCTTGGTACAGGGGCGGACAGATACG.

Note on this clone: The CDR3 is cut off 3 residues early in the read; its end comes from the germline J gene. The chain employs TRBV27 and TRBJ2-7, with D possibly matching TRBD1 (5 bases). The germline gives CDR1 MNHEY, CDR2 SMNVEV (reference sequence). Between the trimmed V and J ends, which lost 0 bases and 3 bases, there was a span of 15 bases. The CDR3 length is 16 residues. The sequenced CDR3 bases are TGTGCCAGCAGTTTATCGGGGCTGGGCCCTTACTACGAG. It yields the protein CASSLSGLGPYYE. The CDR3 reads in full as CASSLSGLGPYYEQYF.

With regard to this clone: The observed sequence ends 3 residues before the CDR3 terminus, with the missing tail filled in from the germline J gene. J is TRBJ2-3 and V is TRBV20-1, with D tentatively TRBD2 (5 bases). The germline V gene encodes CDR1 DFQATT and CDR2 SNEGSKA (reference sequence). CDR3 size: 13 residues. The CDR3: CSARPGPSGTQYF. The DNA read from the CDR3 is TGCAGTGCTAGACCGGGCCCCTCGGGGACG.

Of note for this clone: The read ends 3 residues shy of where the CDR3 ends; the end is completed using the germline J gene. V and J are TRBV20-1 and TRBJ2-3; tentative D call: TRBD2 (5 bases). The CDR3 is made up of 15 amino acids. The germline CDR1 and CDR2 sequences are DFQATT and SNEGSKA (reference sequence). The CDR3 sequence: CSARADDYSNQPQYF. The covered CDR3 bases are TGCAGTGCCCGAGCGGACGATTATAGCAATCAGCCG.

As to this clone: The read stops 3 residues short of the end of the CDR3; the missing end is completed from the germline J gene. This chain uses TRBV30 with TRBJ2-3, with TRBD2 matching 15 bases. The CDR3 loop spans 15 amino acids. CDR1 and CDR2 from the germline V gene are GTSNPN and SVGIG (reference sequence). The CDR3 sequence is CAWSVSGTSGRPQYF. The DNA read from the CDR3 is TGTGCCTGGAGTGTGTCTGGGACTAGCGGGAGGCCG.

CDR3 sequence: CASSRTGLNTGELFF. The DNA read from the CDR3 is TGTGCCAGCAGCCGTACGGGACTAAACACCGGGGAG. The rearrangement links TRBV4-2 to TRBJ2-2; the match to TRBD2 covers 7 bases. The CDR3 end is not reached by the read, which stops 3 residues before it; the germline J gene fills it in. This CDR3 spans 15 amino acids. Germline V gene sequence: CDR1 LGHNA, CDR2 YNFKEQ. V was pared by 4 bases and J by 2 bases, with 4 bases of the junction left unmatched.

Turning to this clone: Read coverage stops 3 residues before the CDR3 terminus; the germline J gene supplies the remainder. The chain joins TRBV7-2 to TRBJ1-5; D not resolved. V was cut by 3 bases and J by 0 bases, with 6 bases left in between. Looked up from germline, CDR1 is SGHTA and CDR2 is FQGNSA. The CDR3 runs 14 residues. CDR3 DNA (partial): TGTGCCAGCAGCTTTGGCACTAGCAATCAGCCC. Protein: CASSFGTSNQP. The entire CDR3 is CASSFGTSNQPQHF.

Of note for this clone: The CDR3 extends 3 residues past the end of the read, so its final part is completed from the germline J gene. The chain recombines TRBV29-1 with TRBJ2-1; no clear D gene. CDR1 SQVTM and CDR2 ANQGSEA come from the germline V gene. The ends were cut back, 8 bases at V and 4 bases at J, with 15 bases in the middle. The CDR3 spans 13 residues. The part of the CDR3 DNA that was read is TGCAGCTTCGCCGGGTTTGCGTACAATGAG. It encodes CSFAGFAYNE. The CDR3 in full is CSFAGFAYNEQFF.

On this clone: The junction differs from germline at one of its ends, possibly a read error. The read comes to an end 3 residues before the CDR3 does, leaving the germline J gene to fill in the end. Within the sample, other DNA sequences also encode this same CDR3. The chain links TRBV19 to TRBJ1-3; TRBD1 is a possible D gene (5 bases). This CDR3 has 13 residues. Germline V gene data show CDR1 as LNHDA and CDR2 as SQIVND (reference sequence). The CDR3 bases that were read are TGTGCCAGTACCCCAGGGCCTGGAAACACA. Amino acid sequence: CASTPGPGNT. The whole CDR3 sequence reads CASTPGPGNTIYF.

As regards this clone: The read halts 3 residues ahead of the CDR3 end, with the missing end drawn from the germline J gene. The gene calls are TRBV7-3 and TRBJ2-3; D may be TRBD2 (6 bases). This CDR3 has 13 residues. V shed 5 bases and J shed 1 base, with 7 bases lying between them. CDR1 and CDR2 (germline): SGHTA, FQGTGA. The chain's CDR3 is CASSPSGTDTQYF. The CDR3 DNA, read in part, is TGTGCCAGCAGCCCTAGCGGCACAGATACG.

Points on this clone: The sequence runs out 3 residues before the end of the CDR3; the remainder is reconstructed from the germline J gene. The rearrangement links TRBV7-2 to TRBJ1-2; 8 positions agree with TRBD1. Germline V lookup: CDR1 SGHTA, CDR2 FQGNSA. The junction had 4 bases not matched to a gene; V was cut back by 3 bases and J by 4 bases. CDR3 size: 14 residues. The CDR3 sequence: CASSFAGGPYGYTF. CDR3 bases read: TGTGCCAGCAGCTTTGCAGGGGGCCCCTATGGC.

A note on this clone: The read comes to an end 3 residues before the CDR3 does, leaving the germline J gene to fill in the end. The chain combines TRBV12-3 or TRBV12-4 with TRBJ2-3, with D possibly TRBD2 on 6 matching bases. This CDR3 spans 16 amino acids. Trimming took 2 bases from V and 0 from J, leaving 12 bases between them. CDR3 in amino acids: CASSLTYGTSTDTQYF. The sequenced CDR3 bases are TGTGCCAGCAGTTTAACATACGGGACTAGCACAGATACG.

Concerning this clone: Read data end 3 residues before the CDR3 end; the end is taken from the germline J gene. The gene calls are TRBV2 and TRBJ2-3, with 8 bases aligning to TRBD2. This CDR3 has 15 amino acids. The ends lost 0 bases at V and 3 bases at J; junction bases unmatched: 2. In germline, CDR1 is SNHLY, CDR2 FYNNEI. CDR3 DNA, as far as it was read: TGTGCCAGCAGTGAAGCGAGCGGGAGTACAGATACG. It codes for CASSEASGSTDT. The whole CDR3 sequence reads CASSEASGSTDTQYF.

Remarks on this clone: Read data end 3 residues before the CDR3 end; the end is taken from the germline J gene. The V and J genes are TRBV12-5 and TRBJ2-2, with a weak D call TRBD1 (6 bases). The CDR3 consists of 15 residues. The germline gives CDR1 LGHNT, CDR2 FRNRAP. V was trimmed by 1 base and J by 1 base, leaving 7 bases between them. The sequenced part of the CDR3 DNA is TGTGCTAGTGGTTTGGGGGACAAGAACACCGGGGAG. Protein product: CASGLGDKNTGE. The CDR3 as a whole reads CASGLGDKNTGELFF. The variable domain in full, with the rest retrieved from reference TRBV12-5 and TRBJ2-2, is DARVTQTPRHKVTEMGQEVTMRCQPILGHNTVFWYRQTMMQGLELLAYFRNRAPLDDSGMPKDRFSAEMPDATLATLKIQPSEPRDSAVYFCASGLGDKNTGELFFGEGSRLTVL.

On this clone itself: The CDR3 goes on 3 residues after the read ends, and that part is filled in from the germline J gene. The chain couples TRBV14 to TRBJ2-3; a weak D match, TRBD1 (6 bases). V gave up 1 base and J gave up 3 bases, with 8 bases separating them. Germline V gives CDR1 SGHDN, CDR2 FVKESK. The CDR3 spans 14 residues. The sequenced CDR3 bases are TGTGCCAGCAGCCAAGTAGGGGGTACAGATACG. Encoded protein: CASSQVGGTDT. In full, the CDR3 reads CASSQVGGTDTQYF.

On this clone itself: The DNA ends 3 residues before the CDR3 does, and the rest of the CDR3 is filled in from the germline J gene. The J gene is TRBJ1-4, the V gene TRBV6-2 or TRBV6-3; no clear D. The CDR3 is made up of 15 amino acids. V was shortened by 0 bases and J by 3 bases, with 8 bases between the two germline ends. CDR1 and CDR2 from the germline V gene are MNHEY and SVGEGT. The CDR3 DNA, read in part, is TGTGCCAGCAGTTACTCGAAGGTGTCTAATGAAAAA. This codes for CASSYSKVSNEK. The full CDR3 is CASSYSKVSNEKLFF.

In the case of this clone: Read coverage stops 3 residues before the CDR3 terminus; the germline J gene supplies the remainder. The chain combines TRBV7-3 with TRBJ2-1; the D gene is possibly TRBD2 (5 bases). Trimming shortened V by 4 bases and J by 6 bases, and 16 bases separated the two germline ends. This CDR3 spans 15 amino acids. The germline V gene encodes CDR1 SGHTA and CDR2 FQGTGA. Here the CDR3 reads CASSSPGSEGNEQFF. The DNA read from the CDR3 is TGTGCCAGCAGCTCTCCTGGATCCGAGGGCAATGAG.

Regarding this clone: The CDR3 end lies 3 residues beyond the end of the read and is filled in from the germline J gene. The chain recombines TRBV30 with TRBJ1-5; D is perhaps TRBD1 (5 bases). CDR1 and CDR2 (germline): GTSNPN, SVGIG (reference sequence). The CDR3 is 15 amino acids. The V end was cut by 0 bases, the J end by 2 bases, with 11 bases between. The CDR3 bases that were read are TGTGCCTGGAGTGTGTTGCAGGGAGGCAATCAGCCC. It is translated as CAWSVLQGGNQP. In full, the CDR3 is CAWSVLQGGNQPQHF.